This T cell receptor (beta chain) is from a study of blood T cells in healthy people across ages. CDR3 length equals 12 residues. The V gene's germline CDR1 is MDHEN and CDR2 SYDVKM. A J-beta primer mix and a sample-barcoded 5' primer were used in a second PCR of roughly 6 to 11 cycles. Each sample provided no less than 3 million CDR3-containing paired-end reads. In TCRdb, the 5' RACE reads were re-called with MiXCR into one record per CDR3 protein. The data show roughly 1.9 million distinct CDR3 sequences, about two fifths seen once. This clonotype has only a few counts. The TCR sequence derives from a human donor in good health. Sequenced sample: blood. The chain has TRBV28 and TRBJ2-5; the D is unclear. The end of the DNA fits TRBJ2-7 better, so the J call may be wrong. The CDR3 loop reads CASSLLRAEQYF. The CDR3 DNA reads as TGTGCCAGCAGTTTACTAAGGGCCGAGCAGTACTTC.